The 20 T cell receptor beta chains presented below share a single source sample, sequenced in a study of blood T cells in healthy people across ages. A second 7 to 11 cycle PCR used barcoded and J-beta primers. TCRdb passed the 5' RACE reads through MiXCR, listing each CDR3 protein once. The sample carries approximately 810,000 distinct CDR3 sequences, roughly 40% recorded once. The source material was blood. The source of these receptors is a man between 18 and 29 years old in good health.

V is TRBV12-3 or TRBV12-4 and J is TRBJ2-7; weak D call: TRBD2 (7 bases). Trimming removed 3 bases at V and 3 bases at J, with 9 bases between. This CDR3 contains 13 residues. CDR3 DNA sequence: TGTGCCAGCAGTTTCGGGGGGCTCTACGAGCAGTACTTC. It codes for CASSFGGLYEQYF.

The chain recombines TRBV6-5 with TRBJ1-6; D not resolved. Germline V gene sequence: CDR1 MNHEY, CDR2 SVGAGI. The CDR3 has 16 amino acids. Trimming removed 0 bases from V and 9 bases from J, with 15 bases in between. In nucleotides, the CDR3 is TGTGCCAGCAGTTACTCTATGGAGCCGCCGGGTTCACCCCTCCACTTT. It yields the protein CASSYSMEPPGSPLHF.

The chain employs TRBV13 and TRBJ2-7; D unresolved. Gene TRBJ2-5 matches the end of the DNA better, so the J call may be wrong. The CDR3 has 14 residues. Germline CDR1 PRHDT, CDR2 FYEKMQ (reference sequence). CDR3 sequence reads: CASSSTERQETQYF. Here the CDR3 DNA reads TGTGCCAGCAGCTCCACGGAGCGACAAGAGACCCAGTACTTC.

About this clonotype: A read error may produce the germline difference seen at one junction end. This chain uses TRBV9 with TRBJ2-3; possibly TRBD1 or TRBD2 for D (7 bases each). The CDR3 contains 15 residues. Germline assignment: CDR1 SGDLS and CDR2 YYNGEE. The CDR3 nucleotides are TGTGCCGGCAGCGTAGTGACAGGGAGGGCAGATACGCAGTATTTT. Encoded protein: CAGSVVTGRADTQYF.

The rearrangement joins TRBV7-9 to TRBJ2-2; 7 bases map to TRBD1. In germline, CDR1 is SEHNR, CDR2 FQNEAQ (reference sequence). CDR3 length: 17 residues. The V gene end was trimmed by 7 bases and the J gene end by 2 bases; junction bases not matched to a gene: 13. CDR3 bases: TGTGCCAGCACCCAGGAACAGGGGATGGGTAACACCGGGGAGCTGTTTTTT. This translates into CASTQEQGMGNTGELFF.

A few counts support this clonotype. The V and J genes are TRBV20-1 and TRBJ2-7; TRBD2 aligns across 10 bases. This CDR3 is 17 amino acids long. From germline, CDR1 is DFQATT and CDR2 SNEGSKA (reference sequence). V shed 1 base, J shed 3 bases, and the junction held 12 bases outside the gene matches. DNA for the CDR3: TGCAGTGCTAGAGCTCACCCCCCTAGCGGGAGTATCTACGAGCAGTACTTC. Protein: CSARAHPPSGSIYEQYF.

This clonotype was recorded only once. The J gene is TRBJ2-1, the V gene TRBV11-3, with D tentatively TRBD1 (6 bases). This CDR3 comprises 14 residues. V was shortened by 5 bases and J by 6 bases, with 14 bases between the two germline ends. Germline V gene sequence: CDR1 SGHNT, CDR2 YENEEA. The CDR3 DNA is TGTGCCAGCAGCCAGGGACAATCATCCAATGAGCAGTTCTTC. It translates to CASSQGQSSNEQFF.

The rearrangement uses TRBV30 and TRBJ1-5; D perhaps matches TRBD1 (5 bases). Trimming took 3 bases from V and 0 from J, leaving 12 bases between them. The CDR3 length is 15 residues. The germline V gene encodes CDR1 GTSNPN and CDR2 SVGIG (reference sequence). The chain's CDR3 is CAWSPGTASNQPQHF. The CDR3 bases are TGTGCCTGGAGCCCCGGGACGGCTAGCAATCAGCCCCAGCATTTT.

The CDR3 spells CASRQGSGTNEKLFF. The CDR3 DNA follows: TGTGCCAGCAGGCAGGGGTCGGGCACTAATGAAAAACTGTTTTTT. The rearrangement links TRBV12-3 or TRBV12-4 to TRBJ1-4; weak D call: TRBD1 (6 bases). The CDR3 length is 15 residues. V was shortened by 6 bases and J by 2 bases, with 13 bases between the two germline ends.

This chain joins TRBV28 and TRBJ2-5; the D gene is possibly TRBD1 (5 bases). The J call is in doubt because the DNA end fits TRBJ2-1 better. The germline V gene has CDR1 MDHEN and CDR2 SYDVKM. CDR3 size: 15 residues. The CDR3 DNA reads TGTGCCAGCAGTCTGCAGGGAAGACGCCAAGAGACCCAGTTCTTC. Translating it yields CASSLQGRRQETQFF.

This clonotype occurred many times. The chain couples TRBV12-5 to TRBJ2-3, with D unclear. The ends were cut back, 3 bases at V and 2 bases at J, with 3 bases in the middle. The CDR3 runs to 12 residues. Germline values: CDR1 LGHNT, CDR2 FRNRAP. CDR3 coding DNA: TGTGCTAGTGGTTTCGCCACAGATACGCAGTATTTT. Translating gives CASGFATDTQYF.

CDR3 bases: TGTGCCAGCAGTTCCTGGGGCAGGGCAGGACAGCCCCAGCATTTT. Its protein is CASSSWGRAGQPQHF. The chain recombines TRBV7-9 with TRBJ1-5, with D perhaps matching TRBD1 (5 bases). Trimming cost V 6 bases and J 7 bases, with 19 bases left between them. This CDR3 comprises 15 residues. Germline CDR1 is SEHNR and CDR2 is FQNEAQ (reference sequence). The variable domain in full, with the rest retrieved from reference TRBV7-9 and TRBJ1-5, is DTGVSQNPRHKITKRGQNVTFRCDPISEHNRLYWYRQTLGQGPEFLTYFQNEAQLEKSRLLSDRFSAERPKGSFSTLEIQRTEQGDSAMYLCASSSWGRAGQPQHFGDGTRLSIL.

There are a few counts of this clonotype. The V call is TRBV3-1, the J call TRBJ1-6; TRBD1 might be the D (5 bases). The V and J ends lost 5 bases and 7 bases respectively, with 12 bases between them. The CDR3 loop spans 14 amino acids. Looked up from germline, CDR1 is LGHDT and CDR2 is YNNKEL (reference sequence). For the CDR3, the DNA is TGTGCCAGCAGCATGGCAGGGTCCAATTCACCCCTCCACTTT. Translation: CASSMAGSNSPLHF.

This chain uses TRBV10-3 with TRBJ2-3, with 12 bases lining up with TRBD2. CDR3 length: 14 residues. V shed 5 bases, J shed 5 bases, and the junction held 2 bases outside the gene matches. Per germline, CDR1 ENHRY and CDR2 SYGVKD. The CDR3 sequence: CAISQGLAGDTQYF. The CDR3 region has the DNA TGTGCCATCAGTCAGGGACTAGCGGGAGATACGCAGTATTTT.

This clonotype showed up many times. This rearrangement joins TRBV7-2 to TRBJ2-3; tentatively, D is TRBD1 (7 bases). Germline V gene sequence: CDR1 SGHTA, CDR2 FQGNSA. The ends were cut back, 0 bases at V and 1 base at J, with 11 bases in the middle. This CDR3 has 16 residues. The CDR3 nucleotides are TGTGCCAGCAGCTTAGCGTCCAGGGGGGGCACAGATACGCAGTATTTT. Translating gives CASSLASRGGTDTQYF.

The chain combines TRBV28 with TRBJ2-7; D remains unclear. The length of the CDR3 is 15 residues. The germline gives CDR1 MDHEN, CDR2 SYDVKM. Trimming cost V 6 bases and J 2 bases, with 17 bases left between them. The CDR3 loop is CASRKGGRLTYEQYF. The CDR3 coding sequence is TGTGCCAGCAGAAAGGGCGGACGACTGACCTACGAGCAGTACTTC.

This chain joins TRBV5-6 and TRBJ2-5, with a tentative D call TRBD2 (5 bases). The CDR3 runs 13 residues. V was trimmed by 1 base and J by 11 bases, leaving 15 bases between them. Germline V gene lookup returns CDR1 SGHDT and CDR2 YYEEEE. CDR3 bases: TGTGCCAGCAGCTTGCTTTTCGGGGATGAGCAGTACTTC. Translating it yields CASSLLFGDEQYF.

The V and J genes are TRBV12-3 or TRBV12-4 and TRBJ2-6; D unclear. Trimming left V 7 bases short and J 2 bases short, with 12 bases between. The CDR3 is 15 amino acids. This CDR3 is CASKIDSTGANVLTF. CDR3 coding DNA: TGTGCCAGCAAAATAGACTCGACTGGGGCCAACGTCCTGACTTTC.

The CDR3 bases are TGCGCCAGCAGCCAAGTAGGGGACATCAACACTGAAGCTTTCTTT. This encodes CASSQVGDINTEAFF. The chain employs TRBV4-1 and TRBJ1-1; a possible D gene is TRBD1 (6 bases). V was cut by 1 base and J by 2 bases, with 11 bases left in between. This CDR3 spans 15 amino acids. CDR1 MGHRA and CDR2 YSYEKL come from the germline V gene.

V is TRBV4-3 and J is TRBJ1-1; 7 nucleotides align to TRBD1. The V gene's germline CDR1 is LGHNA and CDR2 YSLEER. V dropped 2 bases and J dropped 1; count of bases not matched to a gene: 13. CDR3 length: 18 amino acids. The CDR3 loop is CASSQRHTAQGGNTEAFF. For the CDR3, the DNA is TGCGCCAGCAGCCAACGTCATACCGCCCAGGGGGGGAACACTGAAGCTTTCTTT.